A selection of T cell receptor beta chains follows, all from one sample in a study of PD-1 blockade in classical Hodgkin lymphoma. Using immunoSEQ multiplex PCR, the repertoire was profiled, and TCRdb retains in-frame clones only, with some absent. The table includes over 7,000 clones, about four fifths detected once. The material sequenced was peripheral blood mononuclear cells (PBMCs), taken before the second cycle of nivolumab. Receptors originate from a human donor with classical Hodgkin lymphoma. The CDR3 runs from the conserved cysteine through the conserved F or W. D genes are given only for firm matches. Where a row states a size, it is once, few, many or the class of an expanded clone; other rows omit it.

NA	TRBJ2-1	TRBV19	TRBD2	TGTGCCAGTAGTCTCGAGGGACTAGCGGGAGCCAATGAGCAGTTCTTC	CASSLEGLAGANEQFF
few	TRBJ2-3	TRBV28	NA	TGTGCCAGCAGCTCACCCCCAACTCTCACAGATACGCAGTATTTT	CASSSPPTLTDTQYF
NA	TRBJ2-6	TRBV15	NA	TGTGCCACCAGCGTGACTGGGACCTCTGGGGCCAACGTCCTGACTTTC	CATSVTGTSGANVLTF
few	TRBJ2-1	TRBV5-1	TRBD1	TGCGCCAGCACACCCCCCGGGACAGAGTTCTACAATGAGCAGTTCTTC	CASTPPGTEFYNEQFF
NA	TRBJ2-7	TRBV29-1	NA	TGCAGCTCGCCCGACTTCTATTCCTACGAGCAGTACTTC	CSSPDFYSYEQYF
NA	TRBJ2-2	TRBV10-1	TRBD2	TGCGCCAGTCGGGAGGGGAACACCGGGGAGCTGTTTTTT	CASREGNTGELFF
few	TRBJ2-7	TRBV2	NA	TGTGCCAGATCTCGGGGTAGCGGTGAGCAGTACTTC	CARSRGSGEQYF
once	TRBJ2-2	TRBV4-2	TRBD1	TGTGCCAGCAGCCAGAGAGGACAGGGAGGCTCCGGGGAGCTGTTTTTT	CASSQRGQGGSGELFF
NA	TRBJ2-7	TRBV28	NA	TGTGCCAGCAGTTTAAGAGTTACGTTCGGGGTTGAGTACTTC	CASSLRVTFGVEYF
NA	TRBJ1-3	TRBV10-3	NA	TGTGCCATCAGTGAATTAGGGGCCGGAAACACCATATATTTT	CAISELGAGNTIYF
NA	TRBJ1-1	TRBV5-4	NA	TGTGCCAGCAGCAACGGACGGATGAACACTGAAGCTTTCTTT	CASSNGRMNTEAFF
NA	TRBJ2-1	TRBV7-3	NA	TGTGCCAGCAGCTCGGGATACAATGAGCAGTTCTTC	CASSSGYNEQFF
few	TRBJ2-7	TRBV4-1	TRBD1	TGCGCCAGCAGCCAACAGGACAGGGGAAACCACGAGCAGTACTTC	CASSQQDRGNHEQYF
NA	TRBJ1-2	TRBV2	NA	TGTGCCAGCAGACAGGGTCAAGGGGGCTACACCTTC	CASRQGQGGYTF
NA	TRBJ1-6	TRBV27	NA	TGTGCCAGCAGCGTCGGGGCCGCGCTGAATTCACCCCTCCACTTT	CASSVGAALNSPLHF
NA	TRBJ2-7	TRBV4-1	TRBD2	TGCGCCAGCAGCCAAGAGGGGCGGGGGTCCTCCTACGAGCAGTACTTC	CASSQEGRGSSYEQYF
NA	TRBJ1-5	TRBV27	NA	TGTGCCAGCAGTTGGCAGGGGAGATTGGGGGTTCAGCCCCAGCATTTT	CASSWQGRLGVQPQHF
NA	TRBJ1-5	TRBV7-8	NA	TGTGCCAGCAGCTTATGGGGGGGCGGCAATCAGCCCCAGCATTTT	CASSLWGGGNQPQHF
few	TRBJ1-1	TRBV29-1	NA	TGCAGCGTTCAAGAGTTACAGGGGAACACTGAAGCTTTCTTT	CSVQELQGNTEAFF
NA	TRBJ2-7	TRBV27	NA	TGTGCCAGCAGTTATGGGAAAGGACCTCCCTACGAGCAGTACTTC	CASSYGKGPPYEQYF
few	TRBJ2-3	TRBV28	NA	TGTGCCAGCAGTTTATGGGACAGTACAGATACGCAGTATTTT	CASSLWDSTDTQYF
NA	TRBJ2-3	TRBV5-6	TRBD1	TGTGCCAGCAGCCCCGGGACAGGGAACTTTGATACGCAGTATTTT	CASSPGTGNFDTQYF
once	TRBJ2-5	TRBV7-8	NA	TGTGCCAGCAGCTTAGGTTTACAGCAGCAAGAGACCCAGTACTTC	CASSLGLQQQETQYF
NA	TRBJ1-2	TRBV27	NA	TGTGCCAGCAGCCTTCAGTCCGGTAACTATGGCTACACCTTC	CASSLQSGNYGYTF
NA	TRBJ1-2	TRBV7-6	NA	TGTGCCAGCAGCTTAGACCCGTCGACACGCTATGGCTACACCTTC	CASSLDPSTRYGYTF
NA	TRBJ2-7	TRBV7-8	NA	TGTGCCAGCAGCTTGACGGACTCTTCCTACGAGCAGTACTTC	CASSLTDSSYEQYF